This record looks at one T cell receptor (beta chain) sequence and its context. This entry belongs to a study of shared clonotypes between healthy human individuals. For the study at large: CD4 naive cells filled three plates per donor, CD4 memory three, CD8 naive two and CD8 memory one.

Every immunoSEQ plate was one replicate of a subset's evenly spread DNA. TCRdb's copy holds only in-frame clones and misses some; the assay was immunoSEQ multiplex PCR. The profile shows around 600,000 clones, roughly 98% of them singletons. Germline CDR1 and CDR2: MDHEN and SYDVKM. V was cut by 5 bases and J by 0 bases, with 20 bases left in between. The CDR3 is 17 residues long. Naive-designated CD8 cells lacked CD45RO, were positively enriched for CCR7, and omitted terminally differentiated effector memory CD45RA+ cells. Specimen: naive CD8+ T cells sorted from blood. This receptor was obtained from a man aged 30 to 45 in good health. The chain uses TRBV28 and TRBJ2-7, with D perhaps assigned TRBD1 or TRBD2 (5 bases each). The CDR3 DNA follows: TGTGCCAGCAGTCCCTTTTTCGGTGGGACGAGCTCCTACGAGCAGTACTTC. Protein sequence: CASSPFFGGTSSYEQYF. Full variable domain (outside the CDR3, taken from reference TRBV28 and TRBJ2-7): DVKVTQSSRYLVKRTGEKVFLECVQDMDHENMFWYRQDPGLGLRLIYFSYDVKMKEKGDIPEGYSVSREKKERFSLILESASTNQTSMYLCASSPFFGGTSSYEQYFGPGTRLTVT.